This is a list of T cell receptor beta chains from one sample in a study of cytomegalovirus exposure and HLA in healthy donors. Sequencing was performed with immunoSEQ multiplex PCR; in TCRdb, only in-frame clones are kept and a portion is missing. Among approximately 84,000 clones listed, over 75% were seen once. Sequences were obtained from PBMCs. The source is a male donor in good health and CMV-seropositive. Both conserved end residues are part of each CDR3. A D gene is named only where the DNA matches it firmly. For some rows the clone size is stated as once, few or many, or as a class when expanded; others skip it.

- | - | TRBJ2-1 | TRBV4-3 | TGCGCCAGCAGCCAAGACCCTAGGCAGAATGAGCAGTTCTTC | CASSQDPRQNEQFF
- | TRBD2 | TRBJ2-5 | TRBV27 | TGTGCCAGCAGTCAAATAGCGGGAGGGCCGCAGACCCAGTACTTC | CASSQIAGGPQTQYF
- | - | TRBJ1-1 | TRBV15 | TGTGCCACCAGCAAGACAGCGAACACTGAAGCTTTCTTT | CATSKTANTEAFF
- | - | TRBJ1-1 | TRBV6-1 | TGTGCCAGCAGGGGGCTAAGGGACACTGAAGCTTTCTTT | CASRGLRDTEAFF
- | - | TRBJ1-4 | TRBV28 | TGTGCCAGCAGTTTAGTTCGGGAAAAACTGTTTTTT | CASSLVREKLFF
- | - | TRBJ2-4 | TRBV6-6 | TGTGCCAGCACCTTTAAGGGTGGGACGGGGGAAAACATTCAGTACTTC | CASTFKGGTGENIQYF
- | - | TRBJ2-7 | TRBV2 | TGTGCCAGCAGGTTAAACGAGCAGTACTTC | CASRLNEQYF
once | - | TRBJ1-5 | TRBV28 | TGTGCCAGCAGTTTATCCACCCTAAATCAGCCCCAGCATTTT | CASSLSTLNQPQHF
- | TRBD2 | TRBJ2-5 | TRBV9 | TGTGCCAGCAGCGCAGGGACTAGCGGTGTGTTGGCCCAGTACTTC | CASSAGTSGVLAQYF
once | - | TRBJ1-3 | TRBV21-1 | TGTGCCAGCAGCAAAGCGCGTGGACAGGCCCGCTCTGGAAACACCATATATTTT | CASSKARGQARSGNTIYF
once | - | TRBJ2-7 | TRBV9 | TGTGCCAGCAGCGTAGGGAGTGTTCTTGGGGAGCAGTACTTC | CASSVGSVLGEQYF
once | - | TRBJ2-3 | TRBV27 | TGTGCCAGCAGCCCCGAAGCGGCGTCCCTGCCAGATACGCAGTATTTT | CASSPEAASLPDTQYF
- | TRBD1 | TRBJ2-2 | TRBV7-2 | TGTGCCAGCAGCTTAGGACAGGGGCCCACCGGGGAGCTGTTTTTT | CASSLGQGPTGELFF
- | - | TRBJ2-3 | TRBV7-3 | TGTGCCAGCAGCAAAGGCCTTGAGCGGCTCACAGATACGCAGTATTTT | CASSKGLERLTDTQYF
- | TRBD1 | TRBJ1-4 | TRBV5-1 | TGCGCCAGCAGCTTGGGACAGGGCGATAATGAAAAACTGTTTTTT | CASSLGQGDNEKLFF
- | TRBD2 | TRBJ2-7 | TRBV2 | TGTGCCAGCAGGACCGGGACTAGCGGGAGGGCCTCCTACGAGCAGTACTTC | CASRTGTSGRASYEQYF
- | TRBD1 | TRBJ1-5 | TRBV7-8 | TGTGCCAGCAGCTTAGCGCGTGACAGGGGAAATCAGCCCCAGCATTTT | CASSLARDRGNQPQHF
- | - | TRBJ1-3 | TRBV7-9 | TGTGCCAGCAGCTTACAGGCCAGCACCATATATTTT | CASSLQASTIYF
- | TRBD1 | TRBJ2-1 | TRBV25-1 | TGTGCCAGCAGTGGAGCAGGGGGCAGCTCCTACAATGAGCAGTTCTTC | CASSGAGGSSYNEQFF
- | TRBD2 | TRBJ2-7 | TRBV4-2 | TGTGCCAGCAGCCAAGATTTCCCGGCTAGCGGGACCTCCTACGAGCAGTACTTC | CASSQDFPASGTSYEQYF
- | TRBD1 | TRBJ2-2 | TRBV5-1 | TGCGCCAGCAGCAAGACAGGGCCGAACACCGGGGAGCTGTTTTTT | CASSKTGPNTGELFF